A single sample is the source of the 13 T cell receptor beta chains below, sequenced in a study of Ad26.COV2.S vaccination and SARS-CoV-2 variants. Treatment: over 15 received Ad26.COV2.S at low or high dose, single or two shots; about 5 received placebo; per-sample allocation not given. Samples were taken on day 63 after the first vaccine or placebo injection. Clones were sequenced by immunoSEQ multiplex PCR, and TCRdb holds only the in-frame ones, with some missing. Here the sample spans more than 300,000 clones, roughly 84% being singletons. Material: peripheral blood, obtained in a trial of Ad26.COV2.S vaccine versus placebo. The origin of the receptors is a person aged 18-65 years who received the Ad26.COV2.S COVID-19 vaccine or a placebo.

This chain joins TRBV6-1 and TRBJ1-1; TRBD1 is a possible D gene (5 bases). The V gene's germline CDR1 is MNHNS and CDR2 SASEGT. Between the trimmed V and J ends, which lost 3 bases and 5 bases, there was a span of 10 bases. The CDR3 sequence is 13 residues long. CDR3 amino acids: CASSDWGETEAFF. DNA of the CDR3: TGTGCCAGCAGTGATTGGGGGGAAACTGAAGCTTTCTTT.

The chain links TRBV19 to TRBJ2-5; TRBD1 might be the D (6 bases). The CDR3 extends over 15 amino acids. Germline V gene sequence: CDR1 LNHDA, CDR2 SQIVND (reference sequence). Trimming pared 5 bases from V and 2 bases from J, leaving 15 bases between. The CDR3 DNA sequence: TGTGCCAGTAGTTTACACCCGAGGGGGCAAGAGACCCAGTACTTC. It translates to CASSLHPRGQETQYF.

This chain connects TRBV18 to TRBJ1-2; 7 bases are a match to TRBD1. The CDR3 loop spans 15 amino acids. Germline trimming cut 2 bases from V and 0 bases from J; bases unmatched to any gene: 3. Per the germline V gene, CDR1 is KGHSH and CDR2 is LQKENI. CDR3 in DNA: TGTGCCAGCTCACCAGACAGGGAATCTAACTATGGCTACACCTTC. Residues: CASSPDRESNYGYTF.

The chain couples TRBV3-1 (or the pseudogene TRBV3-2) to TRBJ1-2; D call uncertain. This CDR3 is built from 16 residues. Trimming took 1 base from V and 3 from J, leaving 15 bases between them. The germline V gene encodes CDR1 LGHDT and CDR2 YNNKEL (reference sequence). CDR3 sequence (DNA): TGTGCCAGCAGCCAAGGGCTGTCCTCAGGAGACTATGGCTACACCTTC. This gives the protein CASSQGLSSGDYGYTF.

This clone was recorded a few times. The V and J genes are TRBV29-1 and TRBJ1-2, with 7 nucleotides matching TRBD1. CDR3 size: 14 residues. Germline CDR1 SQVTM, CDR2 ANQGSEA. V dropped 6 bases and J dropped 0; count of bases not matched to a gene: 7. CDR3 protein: CSVPGQAANYGYTF. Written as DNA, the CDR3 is TGCAGCGTCCCAGGACAGGCAGCTAACTATGGCTACACCTTC. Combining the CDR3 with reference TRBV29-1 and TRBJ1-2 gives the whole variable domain SAVISQKPSRDICQRGTSLTIQCQVDSQVTMMFWYRQQPGQSLTLIATANQGSEATYESGFVIDKFPISRPNLTFSTLTVSNMSPEDSSIYLCSVPGQAANYGYTFGSGTRLTVV.

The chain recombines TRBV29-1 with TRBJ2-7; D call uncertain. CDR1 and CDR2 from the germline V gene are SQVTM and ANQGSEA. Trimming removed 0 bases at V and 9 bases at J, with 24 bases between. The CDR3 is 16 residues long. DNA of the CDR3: TGCAGCGTTGAAGATCTTTTAGACCAAGCAATCCCTGGGCAGTACTTC. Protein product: CSVEDLLDQAIPGQYF.

The CDR3 here is CASSRQGGNYGYTF. Here the CDR3 DNA reads TGTGCCAGCAGCCGTCAGGGAGGGAACTATGGCTACACCTTC. V gene TRBV7-9 combines with J gene TRBJ1-2, with a weak D call TRBD1 (5 bases). CDR1 is SEHNR, CDR2 FQNEAQ, per germline (reference sequence). Trimming shortened V by 5 bases and J by 2 bases, and 12 bases separated the two germline ends. This CDR3 has 14 amino acids. The full variable domain, rest sourced from reference TRBV7-9 and TRBJ1-2, is DTGVSQNPRHKITKRGQNVTFRCDPISEHNRLYWYRQTLGQGPEFLTYFQNEAQLEKSRLLSDRFSAERPKGSFSTLEIQRTEQGDSAMYLCASSRQGGNYGYTFGSGTRLTVV.

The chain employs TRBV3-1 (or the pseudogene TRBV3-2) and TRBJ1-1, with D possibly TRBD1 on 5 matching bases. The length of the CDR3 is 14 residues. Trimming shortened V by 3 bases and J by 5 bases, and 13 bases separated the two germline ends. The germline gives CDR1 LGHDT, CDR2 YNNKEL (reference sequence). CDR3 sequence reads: CASSHPGGETEAFF. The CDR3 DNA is TGTGCCAGCAGCCACCCCGGGGGGGAAACTGAAGCTTTCTTT.

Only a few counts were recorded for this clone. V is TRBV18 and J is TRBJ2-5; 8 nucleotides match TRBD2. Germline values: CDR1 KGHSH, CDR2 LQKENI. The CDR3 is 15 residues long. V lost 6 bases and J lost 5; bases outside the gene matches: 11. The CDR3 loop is CASSLAGQGRETQYF. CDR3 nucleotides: TGTGCCAGCTCCTTAGCGGGGCAAGGTCGGGAGACCCAGTACTTC.

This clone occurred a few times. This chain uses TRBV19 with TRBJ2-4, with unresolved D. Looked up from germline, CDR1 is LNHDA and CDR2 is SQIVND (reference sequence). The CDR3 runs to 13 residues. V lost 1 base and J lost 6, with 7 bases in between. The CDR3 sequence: CASSIGLLNIQYF. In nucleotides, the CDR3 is TGTGCCAGTAGTATAGGTCTCTTAAACATTCAGTACTTC.

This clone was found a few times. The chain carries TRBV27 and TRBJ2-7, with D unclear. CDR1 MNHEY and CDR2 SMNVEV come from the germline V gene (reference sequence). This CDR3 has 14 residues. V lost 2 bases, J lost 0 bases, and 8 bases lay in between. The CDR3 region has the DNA TGTGCCAGCAGTTTAGGGCAACACTCCTACGAGCAGTACTTC. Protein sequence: CASSLGQHSYEQYF.

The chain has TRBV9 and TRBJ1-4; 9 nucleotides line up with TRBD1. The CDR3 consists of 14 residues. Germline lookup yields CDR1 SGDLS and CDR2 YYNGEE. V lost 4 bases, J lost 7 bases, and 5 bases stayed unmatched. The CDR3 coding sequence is TGTGCCAGCAGCCTACAGGGGGCCGGTGAAAAACTGTTTTTT. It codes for CASSLQGAGEKLFF.

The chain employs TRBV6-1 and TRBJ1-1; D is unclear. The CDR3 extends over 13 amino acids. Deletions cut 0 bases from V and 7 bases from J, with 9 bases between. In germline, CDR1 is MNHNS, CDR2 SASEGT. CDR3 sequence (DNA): TGTGCCAGCAGTGAAGCGCTAGGCGATGAAGCTTTCTTT. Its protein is CASSEALGDEAFF.